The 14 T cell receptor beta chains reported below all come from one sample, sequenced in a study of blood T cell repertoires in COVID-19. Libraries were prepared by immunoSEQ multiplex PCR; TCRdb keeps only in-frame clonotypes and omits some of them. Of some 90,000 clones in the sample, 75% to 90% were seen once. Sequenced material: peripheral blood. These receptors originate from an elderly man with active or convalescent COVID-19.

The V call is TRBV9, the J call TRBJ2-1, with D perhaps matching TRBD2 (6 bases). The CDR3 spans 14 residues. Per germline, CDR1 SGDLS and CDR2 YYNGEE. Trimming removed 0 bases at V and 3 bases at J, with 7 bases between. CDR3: CASSVEAGYNEQFF. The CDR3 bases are TGTGCCAGCAGCGTAGAAGCGGGCTACAATGAGCAGTTCTTC.

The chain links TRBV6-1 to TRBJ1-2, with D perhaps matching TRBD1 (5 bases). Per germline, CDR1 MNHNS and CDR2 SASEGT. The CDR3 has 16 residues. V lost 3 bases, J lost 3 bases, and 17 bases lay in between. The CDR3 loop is CASSDGRQGLDYGYTF. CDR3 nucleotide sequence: TGTGCCAGCAGTGATGGCCGTCAGGGCCTGGACTATGGCTACACCTTC.

In nucleotides, the CDR3 is TGCGCCAGCAGCCAGGGAGCGGGGGTAAACACCGGGGAGCTGTTTTTT. Its protein product is CASSQGAGVNTGELFF. The rearrangement joins TRBV4-3 to TRBJ2-2, with TRBD2 matching over 8 bases. V trimming: 3 bases; J trimming: 2 bases; junction bases outside the gene matches: 5. Per germline, CDR1 LGHNA and CDR2 YSLEER. The CDR3 spans 16 residues.

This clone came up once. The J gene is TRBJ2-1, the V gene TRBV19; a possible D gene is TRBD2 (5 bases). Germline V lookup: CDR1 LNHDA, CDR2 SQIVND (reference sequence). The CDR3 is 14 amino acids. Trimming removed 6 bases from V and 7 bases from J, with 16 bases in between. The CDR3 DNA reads TGTGCCAGTAGAGAGACGGGATGGGGTAATGAGCAGTTCTTC. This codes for CASRETGWGNEQFF.

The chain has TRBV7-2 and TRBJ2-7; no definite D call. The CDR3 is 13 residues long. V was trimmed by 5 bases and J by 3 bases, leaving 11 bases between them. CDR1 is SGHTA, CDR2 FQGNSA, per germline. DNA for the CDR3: TGTGCCAGCAGCCACCCTTCGGGCTACGAGCAGTACTTC. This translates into CASSHPSGYEQYF.

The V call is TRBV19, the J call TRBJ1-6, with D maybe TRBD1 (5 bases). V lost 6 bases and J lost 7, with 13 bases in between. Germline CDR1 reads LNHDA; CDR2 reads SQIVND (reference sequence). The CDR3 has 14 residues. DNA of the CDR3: TGTGCCAGTAGCAAGGCCTGGGGCAATTCACCCCTCCACTTT. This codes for CASSKAWGNSPLHF. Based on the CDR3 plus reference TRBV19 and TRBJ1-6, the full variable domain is DGGITQSPKYLFRKEGQNVTLSCEQNLNHDAMYWYRQDPGQGLRLIYYSQIVNDFQKGDIAEGYSVSREKKESFPLTVTSAQKNPTAFYLCASSKAWGNSPLHFGNGTRLTVT.

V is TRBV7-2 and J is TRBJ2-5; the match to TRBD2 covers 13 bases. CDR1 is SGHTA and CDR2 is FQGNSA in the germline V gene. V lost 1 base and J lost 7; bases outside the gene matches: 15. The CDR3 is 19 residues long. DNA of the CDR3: TGTGCCAGCAGCTTAGAGGGGACTAGCGGGACCTCTTTTTTCGGGACCCAGTACTTC. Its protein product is CASSLEGTSGTSFFGTQYF.

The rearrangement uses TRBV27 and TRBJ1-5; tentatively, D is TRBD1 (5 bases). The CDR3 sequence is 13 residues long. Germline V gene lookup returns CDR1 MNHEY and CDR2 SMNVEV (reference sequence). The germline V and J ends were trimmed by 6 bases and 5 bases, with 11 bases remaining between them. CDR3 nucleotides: TGTGCCAGCAGCCCGGGGGGATATCAGCCCCAGCATTTT. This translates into CASSPGGYQPQHF.

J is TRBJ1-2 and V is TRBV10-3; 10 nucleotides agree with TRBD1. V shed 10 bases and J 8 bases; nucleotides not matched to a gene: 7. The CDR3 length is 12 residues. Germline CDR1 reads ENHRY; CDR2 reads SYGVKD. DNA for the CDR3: TGTGCCACGCGACAGGGGGCGAAAGGCTACACCTTC. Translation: CATRQGAKGYTF.

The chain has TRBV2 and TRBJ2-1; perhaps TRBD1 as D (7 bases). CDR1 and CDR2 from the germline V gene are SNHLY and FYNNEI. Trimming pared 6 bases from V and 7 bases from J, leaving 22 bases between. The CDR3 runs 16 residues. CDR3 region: CASRGGGTASGNEQFF. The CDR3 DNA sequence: TGTGCCAGCAGGGGCGGAGGGACAGCGTCTGGGAATGAGCAGTTCTTC.

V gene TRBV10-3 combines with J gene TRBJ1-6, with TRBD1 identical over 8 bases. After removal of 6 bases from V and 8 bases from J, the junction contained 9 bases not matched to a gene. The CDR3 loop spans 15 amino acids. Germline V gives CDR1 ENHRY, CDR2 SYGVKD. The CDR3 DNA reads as TGTGCCATCAGCCTAGCCGGGACAGGAGATTCACCCCTCCACTTT. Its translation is CAISLAGTGDSPLHF.

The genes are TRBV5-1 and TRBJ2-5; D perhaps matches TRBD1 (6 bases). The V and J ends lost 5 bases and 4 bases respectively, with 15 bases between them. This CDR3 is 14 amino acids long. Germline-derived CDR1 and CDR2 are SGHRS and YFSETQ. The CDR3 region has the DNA TGCGCCAGCAGTCCCGGGACACCAATAGAGACCCAGTACTTC. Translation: CASSPGTPIETQYF.

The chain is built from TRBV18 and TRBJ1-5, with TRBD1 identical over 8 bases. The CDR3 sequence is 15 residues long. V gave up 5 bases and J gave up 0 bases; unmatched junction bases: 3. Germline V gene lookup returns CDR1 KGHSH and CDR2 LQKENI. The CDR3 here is CASSNRGASNQPQHF. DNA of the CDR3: TGTGCCAGCTCAAACAGGGGGGCTAGCAATCAGCCCCAGCATTTT.

This chain's CDR3 is CASRDRGFEAFF. In nucleotides, the CDR3 is TGTGCCAGCAGAGACAGGGGGTTTGAAGCTTTCTTT. The rearrangement links TRBV2 to TRBJ1-1, with 9 bases aligning to TRBD1. This CDR3 region has 12 residues. V lost 6 bases, J lost 7 bases, and 3 bases stayed unmatched. CDR1 and CDR2 (germline): SNHLY, FYNNEI. Variable domain in full (rest from reference TRBV2 and TRBJ1-1): EPEVTQTPSHQVTQMGQEVILRCVPISNHLYFYWYRQILGQKVEFLVSFYNNEISEKSEIFDDQFSVERPDGSNFTLKIRSTKLEDSAMYFCASRDRGFEAFFGQGTRLTVV.